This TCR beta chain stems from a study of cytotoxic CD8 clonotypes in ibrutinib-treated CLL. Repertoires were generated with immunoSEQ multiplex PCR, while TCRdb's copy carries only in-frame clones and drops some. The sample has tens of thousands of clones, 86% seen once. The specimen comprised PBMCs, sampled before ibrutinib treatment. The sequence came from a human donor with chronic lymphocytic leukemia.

CDR3 nucleotides: TGTGCCAGCAGACTAGGACGACCGGGCGTAAACATTCAGTACTTC. Its protein product is CASRLGRPGVNIQYF. This rearrangement joins TRBV6-5 to TRBJ2-4; D possibly corresponds to TRBD2 (5 bases). CDR1 is MNHEY, CDR2 SVGAGI, per germline. Trimming shortened V by 6 bases and J by 6 bases, and 18 bases separated the two germline ends. There are 15 residues in the CDR3.